This T cell receptor beta chain appears in the sequencing data of a study of early T cells in non-severe SARS-CoV-2 infection. TCRdb processed the 5' RACE reads anew with MiXCR; each CDR3 protein has one entry. The top ten hold roughly 4.5% of the sample, which has tens of thousands of distinct CDR3 sequences, about 6% seen once. This CDR3 is 14 amino acids long. Germline V lookup: CDR1 MNHEY, CDR2 SMNVEV (reference sequence). V lost 5 bases, J lost 5 bases, and 14 bases lay in between. This clonotype originated in an adult who was a healthcare worker with PCR-confirmed SARS-CoV-2 infection or an uninfected control (not recorded which). Sequencing input: whole blood. This rearrangement joins TRBV27 to TRBJ2-3; D may be TRBD2 (6 bases). The CDR3 sequence is CASSRRDLEDTQYF. Here the CDR3 DNA reads TGTGCCAGCAGTCGGCGGGACCTCGAAGATACGCAGTATTTT.